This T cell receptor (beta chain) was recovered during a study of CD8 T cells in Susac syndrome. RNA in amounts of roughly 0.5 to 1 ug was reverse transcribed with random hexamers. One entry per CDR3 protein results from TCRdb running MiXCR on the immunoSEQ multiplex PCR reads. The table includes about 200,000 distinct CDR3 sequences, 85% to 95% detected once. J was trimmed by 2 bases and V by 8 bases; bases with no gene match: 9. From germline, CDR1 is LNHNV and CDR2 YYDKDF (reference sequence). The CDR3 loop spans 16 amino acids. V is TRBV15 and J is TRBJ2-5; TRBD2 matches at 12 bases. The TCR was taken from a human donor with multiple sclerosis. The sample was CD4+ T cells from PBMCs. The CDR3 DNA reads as TGTGCCACCCTAGCGGGGGGGCGGACAGATCAAGAGACCCAGTACTTC. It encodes CATLAGGRTDQETQYF.